This entry features one TCR beta chain sequence. The sample comes from a study of T cell changes during pregnancy in multiple sclerosis. TCRdb keeps only in-frame clones here, not all; method: immunoSEQ multiplex PCR. The top ten hold 3% to 3.5% of the sample, which has about 74,000 clones, roughly nine tenths seen once. Germline values: CDR1 SGDLS, CDR2 YYNGEE. The CDR3 is 15 residues long. V shed 0 bases and J 3 bases; nucleotides not matched to a gene: 2. The TCR sequence derives from a female donor with multiple sclerosis, enrolled in a pregnancy study. The chain carries TRBV9 and TRBJ2-5; 10 nucleotides match TRBD1. Material: peripheral blood, obtained before pregnancy. In DNA, the CDR3 is TGTGCCAGCAGCGTAGAGGGGACAGGGGAAGAGACCCAGTACTTC. Its protein is CASSVEGTGEETQYF.